This T cell receptor beta chain derives from a study of cytomegalovirus exposure and HLA in healthy donors. Looking at the study overall: Membership in the Caucasian-associated ancestry cluster was found for about four fifths of fewer than 450 genotyped donors.

The PCR contained 60 Vbeta and 13 Jbeta primers. The repertoire was sequenced with immunoSEQ multiplex PCR; TCRdb's copy has only in-frame clones and lacks some. In the table there are over 95,000 clones, more than 65% of which are singletons. This CDR3 comprises 15 residues. Germline loops: CDR1 SNHLY, CDR2 FYNNEI. V lost 5 bases and J 0 bases, leaving 13 bases between the germline ends. Study outcomes and limitations: Researchers catalogued some 160 TCR beta chains as cytomegalovirus-associated. Among donors in an Asian-associated ancestry cluster, a later analysis reportedly found fewer N-insertions than the roughly 610-donor mean. Only CMV serostatus was available as immune exposure information.

Note on this clone: Its antigen is as yet unknown.

This sequence originates from a middle-aged man in good health and CMV-seropositive. Sequenced: PBMCs. The chain employs TRBV2 and TRBJ1-1, with a tentative D call TRBD1 (5 bases). The CDR3 loop reads CASSRQTTLNTEAFF. CDR3 sequence (DNA): TGTGCCAGCAGTCGACAGACAACCTTGAACACTGAAGCTTTCTTT.